The clone carrying this TCR beta chain was seen a few times. Its antigen is unidentified. Each CDR3 protein is one row after TCRdb ran MiXCR on the RT-PCR reads. This table holds roughly 630,000 distinct CDR3 sequences, approximately 15% found once. The data were taken from a study of response to subunit inactivated influenza vaccine. Study-wide points: Researchers suggested that each seasonal influenza vaccination recruits few new T cells.

CDR3 length: 16 residues. In germline, CDR1 is LGHNA, CDR2 YSLEER. V was pared by 4 bases and J by 0 bases, with 7 bases of the junction left unmatched. This TCR derives from a man aged 45-60 years who received an inactivated influenza vaccine. The chain recombines TRBV4-3 with TRBJ2-3; 7 bases agree with TRBD2. The source was PBMCs from blood, collected 14 days before vaccination. The CDR3 DNA reads as TGCGCCAGCAGCCGTTTTCGGGGAGGGAGCACAGATACGCAGTATTTT. The encoded protein is CASSRFRGGSTDTQYF.